One TCR beta chain is described in this entry. In its sample, this clone was seen a few times. This receptor's antigen is unknown. Nothing much larger sits one base from this clone, and base qualities are not available. The sample originates from a study of cytomegalovirus exposure and HLA in healthy donors (dated by TCRdb to about 2017). Regarding the complete study: According to a later analysis, one platform produced both the roughly 130 validation repertoires and the roughly 640 repertoires of the first cohort. The study aimed to test whether signatures of past pathogen exposure could be identified by cataloging public T cell receptors. In addition to the first cohort of around 670 subjects, a separate validation cohort of 130 or so different subjects was used. The study combined high-throughput TCR immunosequencing, statistical association of individual TCRs with disease status, and machine learning to predict cytomegalovirus infection status.

The donors belonged to the validation cohort of over a hundred subjects, which was separate from the approximately 660-subject first cohort. Preparation of the library involved the immunoSEQ multiplex PCR assay. The original methods were these. To diagnose cytomegalovirus status from the catalog of TCR beta chain sequences, a statistical classification framework was built. TCRdb carries this immuneACCESS record with in-frame sequences only. Its versions omit some clonotypes, under half of them owing to an unresolved V gene in the studies checked, with the rest unexplained. For V, J and clone size, that table is used; D and trimming come from the DNA. The sample records 67,000 or so clones, approximately 96% of which are singletons. 1.4% of the sample is taken by the ten largest. Based on the germline V gene, the CDR1 and CDR2 sequences are SGHRS and YFSETQ. The CDR3, from cysteine to phenylalanine, totals 15 residues. Left in the record is the CDR3 DNA by itself, 45 bases read in frame from the first base. Trimming removed 2 bases from V and 6 bases from J; the gene matches leave 9 bases unexplained.

General study outcomes and caveats: A later analysis lacked HLA typing for the validation cohort, so it scored co-occurrence in that cohort across all 120 or so repertoires. The classifier was reported to diagnose cytomegalovirus status with high specificity and sensitivity in both the original and validation cohorts. A total of 164 TCR beta chains were listed by the study as associated with cytomegalovirus. According to the authors, the approach could potentially be generalized to other disease states and immunological phenotypes. Most TCR sequences were seen in very few donors, while some public TCRs were found in many individuals. In vitro tests confirmed that a few of the cytomegalovirus-associated TCR beta chains recognize cytomegalovirus antigens. A later analysis found that TCRs clustered in the first cohort also tended to co-occur in the roughly 120 validation repertoires, with 94% of cluster scores above 0.

The sequence was collected from a man younger than 35 in good health and CMV-seropositive. The sequenced sample was PBMCs. The sequence is built from TRBV5-1 and TRBJ1-1, with 8 central nucleotides matching TRBD1. Here the CDR3 is given as CASSFGQGIIAEAFF. The DNA sequence is TGCGCCAGCAGCTTCGGACAGGGAATTATCGCTGAAGCTTTCTTT. The entire variable domain, with the stretches around the CDR3 drawn from the reference TRBV5-1 and TRBJ1-1 proteins, is KAGVTQTPRYLIKTRGQQVTLSCSPISGHRSVSWYQQTPGQGLQFLFEYFSETQRNKGNFPGRFSGRQFSNSRSEMNVSTLELGDSALYLCASSFGQGIIAEAFFGQGTRLTVV.